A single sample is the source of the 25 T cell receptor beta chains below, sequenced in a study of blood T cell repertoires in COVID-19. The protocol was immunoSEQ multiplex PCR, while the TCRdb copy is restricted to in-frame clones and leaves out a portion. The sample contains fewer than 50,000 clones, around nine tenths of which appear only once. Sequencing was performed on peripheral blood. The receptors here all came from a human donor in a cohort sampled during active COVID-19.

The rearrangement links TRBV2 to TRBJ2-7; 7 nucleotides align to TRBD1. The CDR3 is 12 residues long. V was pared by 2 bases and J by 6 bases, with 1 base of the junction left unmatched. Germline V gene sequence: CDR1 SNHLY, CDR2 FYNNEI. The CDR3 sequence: CASSETGVEQYV. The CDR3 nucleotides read TGTGCCAGCAGTGAAACAGGGGTCGAGCAGTACGTC.

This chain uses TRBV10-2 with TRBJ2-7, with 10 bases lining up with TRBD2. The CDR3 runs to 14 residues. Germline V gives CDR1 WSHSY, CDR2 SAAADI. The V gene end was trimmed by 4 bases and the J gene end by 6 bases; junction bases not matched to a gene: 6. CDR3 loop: CASSVAGGLREQYF. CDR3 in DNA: TGCGCCAGCAGTGTAGCGGGAGGACTTCGCGAGCAGTACTTC.

CDR3 amino acids: CASSRDRGNEKLFF. In nucleotides, the CDR3 is TGTGCCAGCAGTAGAGACAGGGGGAATGAAAAACTGTTTTTT. The gene calls are TRBV2 and TRBJ1-4; TRBD1 matches 9 bases. The CDR3 contains 14 residues. V gave up 5 bases and J gave up 5 bases; unmatched junction bases: 3. Per the germline V gene, CDR1 is SNHLY and CDR2 is FYNNEI.

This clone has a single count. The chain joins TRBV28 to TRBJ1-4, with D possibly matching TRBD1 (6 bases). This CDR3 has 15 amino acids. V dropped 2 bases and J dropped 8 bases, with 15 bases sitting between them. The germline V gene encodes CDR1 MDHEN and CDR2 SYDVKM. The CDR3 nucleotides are TGTGCCAGCAGTTTAATGGGGGCTAGGGGAGAAAAACTGTTTTTT. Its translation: CASSLMGARGEKLFF.

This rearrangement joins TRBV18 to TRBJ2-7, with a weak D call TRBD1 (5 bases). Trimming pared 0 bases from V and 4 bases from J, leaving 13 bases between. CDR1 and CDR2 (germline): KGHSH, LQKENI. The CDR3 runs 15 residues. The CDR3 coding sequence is TGTGCCAGCTCACCACCATCCAGGGTAACATACGAGCAGTACTTC. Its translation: CASSPPSRVTYEQYF.

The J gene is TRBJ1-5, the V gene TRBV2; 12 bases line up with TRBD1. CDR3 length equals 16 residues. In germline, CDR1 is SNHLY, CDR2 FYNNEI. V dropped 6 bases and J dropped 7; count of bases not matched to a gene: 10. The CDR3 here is CASSGRDRGRGQPQHF. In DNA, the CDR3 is TGTGCCAGCAGCGGCCGGGACAGGGGGCGAGGGCAGCCCCAGCATTTT. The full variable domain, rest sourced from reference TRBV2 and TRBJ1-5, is EPEVTQTPSHQVTQMGQEVILRCVPISNHLYFYWYRQILGQKVEFLVSFYNNEISEKSEIFDDQFSVERPDGSNFTLKIRSTKLEDSAMYFCASSGRDRGRGQPQHFGDGTRLSIL.

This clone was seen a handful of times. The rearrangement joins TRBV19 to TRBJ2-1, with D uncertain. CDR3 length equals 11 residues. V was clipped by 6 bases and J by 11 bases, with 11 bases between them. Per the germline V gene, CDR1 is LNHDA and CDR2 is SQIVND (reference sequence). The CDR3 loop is CASSSSPQQFF. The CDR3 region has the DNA TGTGCCAGTAGCTCTAGTCCGCAGCAGTTCTTC.

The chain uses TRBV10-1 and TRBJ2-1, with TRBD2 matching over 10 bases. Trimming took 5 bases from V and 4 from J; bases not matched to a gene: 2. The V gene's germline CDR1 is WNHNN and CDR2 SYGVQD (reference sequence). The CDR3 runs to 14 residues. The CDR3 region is CASSPSGGYNEQFF. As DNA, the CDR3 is TGCGCCAGCAGTCCTAGCGGGGGATACAATGAGCAGTTCTTC.

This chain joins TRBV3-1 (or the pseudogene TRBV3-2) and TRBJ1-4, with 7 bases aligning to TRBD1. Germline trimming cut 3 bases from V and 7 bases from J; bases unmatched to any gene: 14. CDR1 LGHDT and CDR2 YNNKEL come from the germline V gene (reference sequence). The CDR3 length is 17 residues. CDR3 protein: CASSQGPPGGQIEKLFF. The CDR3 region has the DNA TGTGCCAGCAGCCAGGGACCGCCAGGGGGGCAAATTGAAAAACTGTTTTTT.

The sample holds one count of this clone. CDR3 amino acids: CASTRQTSSYEQYV. The CDR3 nucleotides read TGTGCCAGCACCCGACAGACGAGCTCCTACGAGCAGTACGTC. V gene TRBV6-5 combines with J gene TRBJ2-7; a weak D match, TRBD1 (5 bases). The CDR3 has 14 amino acids. With 7 bases removed from V and 0 bases from J, the gap between germline ends came to 13 bases. CDR1 and CDR2 (germline): MNHEY, SVGAGI.

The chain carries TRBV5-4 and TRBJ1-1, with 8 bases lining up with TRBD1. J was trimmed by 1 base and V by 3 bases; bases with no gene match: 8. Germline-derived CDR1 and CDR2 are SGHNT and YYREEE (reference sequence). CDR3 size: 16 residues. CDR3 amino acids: CASSWAGQGTNTEAFF. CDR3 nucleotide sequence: TGTGCCAGCAGCTGGGCTGGACAGGGCACGAACACTGAAGCTTTCTTT.

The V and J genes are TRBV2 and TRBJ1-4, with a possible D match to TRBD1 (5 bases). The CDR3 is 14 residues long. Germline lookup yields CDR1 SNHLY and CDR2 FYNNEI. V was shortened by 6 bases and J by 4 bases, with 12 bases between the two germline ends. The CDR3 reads CASRLTDRNEKLFF. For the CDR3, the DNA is TGTGCCAGCAGACTGACAGACCGTAATGAAAAACTGTTTTTT.

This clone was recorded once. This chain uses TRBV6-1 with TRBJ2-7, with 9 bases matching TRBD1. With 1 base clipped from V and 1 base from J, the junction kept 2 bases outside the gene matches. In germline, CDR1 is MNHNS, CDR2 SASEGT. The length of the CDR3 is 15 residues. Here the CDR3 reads CASSEGGTGSYEQYV. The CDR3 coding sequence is TGTGCCAGCAGTGAAGGGGGGACAGGGTCCTACGAGCAGTACGTC.

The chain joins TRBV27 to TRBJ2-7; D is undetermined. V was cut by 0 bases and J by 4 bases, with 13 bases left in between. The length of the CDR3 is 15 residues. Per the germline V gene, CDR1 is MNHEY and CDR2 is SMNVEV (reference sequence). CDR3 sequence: CASSLSRWSKYEQYF. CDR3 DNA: TGTGCCAGCAGTTTATCTCGTTGGTCTAAATACGAGCAGTACTTC.

CDR3 sequence (DNA): TGTGCCACCAGCAGAGGAGGTACGCGATCCTACGAGCAGTACTTC. It encodes CATSRGGTRSYEQYF. The V gene is TRBV15, the J gene TRBJ2-7; the D is unclear. Deletions cut 1 base from V and 1 base from J, with 11 bases between. This CDR3 comprises 15 residues. The germline CDR1 and CDR2 sequences are LNHNV and YYDKDF (reference sequence).

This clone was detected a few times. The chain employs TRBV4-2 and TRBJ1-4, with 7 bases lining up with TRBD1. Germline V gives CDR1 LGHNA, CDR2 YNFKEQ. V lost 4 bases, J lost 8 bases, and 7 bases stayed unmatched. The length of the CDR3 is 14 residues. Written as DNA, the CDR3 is TGTGCCAGCAGCCGACAGGGTGGAGAAGAAAAACTGTTTTTT. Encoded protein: CASSRQGGEEKLFF.

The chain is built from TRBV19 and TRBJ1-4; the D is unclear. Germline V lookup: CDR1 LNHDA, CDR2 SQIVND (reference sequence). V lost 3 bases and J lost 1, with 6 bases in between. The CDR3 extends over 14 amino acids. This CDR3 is CASSISITNEKLFF. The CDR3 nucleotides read TGTGCCAGTAGTATCTCTATAACTAATGAAAAACTGTTTTTT.

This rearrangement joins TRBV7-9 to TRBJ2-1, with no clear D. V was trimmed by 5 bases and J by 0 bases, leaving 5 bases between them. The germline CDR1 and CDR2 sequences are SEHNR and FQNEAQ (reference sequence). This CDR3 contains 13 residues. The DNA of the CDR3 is TGTGCCAGCAGCCACAGCTCCTACAATGAGCAGTTCTTC. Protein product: CASSHSSYNEQFF.

The CDR3 is CASSQGAAGEQYF. The CDR3 DNA follows: TGTGCCAGCAGCCAGGGGGCAGCCGGTGAGCAGTACTTC. The chain links TRBV7-9 to TRBJ2-7; 8 bases line up with TRBD1. The V gene end was trimmed by 5 bases and the J gene end by 7 bases; junction bases not matched to a gene: 7. The CDR3 totals 13 residues. Germline V gene sequence: CDR1 SEHNR, CDR2 FQNEAQ (reference sequence).

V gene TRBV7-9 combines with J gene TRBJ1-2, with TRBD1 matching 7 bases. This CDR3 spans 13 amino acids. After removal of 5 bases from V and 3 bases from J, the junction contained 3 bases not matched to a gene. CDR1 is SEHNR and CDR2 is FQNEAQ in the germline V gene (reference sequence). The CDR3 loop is CASSLQGHYGYTF. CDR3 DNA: TGTGCCAGCAGCCTACAGGGGCACTATGGCTACACCTTC.

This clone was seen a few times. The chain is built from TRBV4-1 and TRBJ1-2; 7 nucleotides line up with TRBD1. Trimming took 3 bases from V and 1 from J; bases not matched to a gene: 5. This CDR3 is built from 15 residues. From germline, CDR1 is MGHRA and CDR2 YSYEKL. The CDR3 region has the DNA TGCGCCAGCAGCCACCGTGACAGGGATAACTATGGCTACACCTTC. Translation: CASSHRDRDNYGYTF.

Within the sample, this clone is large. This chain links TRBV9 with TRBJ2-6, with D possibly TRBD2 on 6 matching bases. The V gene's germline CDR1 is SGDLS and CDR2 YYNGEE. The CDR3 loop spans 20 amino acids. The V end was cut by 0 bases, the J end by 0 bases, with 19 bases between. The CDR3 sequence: CASSVEGTRGVNSGANVLTF. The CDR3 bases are TGTGCCAGCAGCGTAGAGGGGACGCGGGGAGTCAACTCTGGGGCCAACGTCCTGACTTTC. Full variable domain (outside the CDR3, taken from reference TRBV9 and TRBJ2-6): DSGVTQTPKHLITATGQRVTLRCSPRSGDLSVYWYQQSLDQGLQFLIQYYNGEERAKGNILERFSAQQFPDLHSELNLSSLELGDSALYFCASSVEGTRGVNSGANVLTFGAGSRLTVL.

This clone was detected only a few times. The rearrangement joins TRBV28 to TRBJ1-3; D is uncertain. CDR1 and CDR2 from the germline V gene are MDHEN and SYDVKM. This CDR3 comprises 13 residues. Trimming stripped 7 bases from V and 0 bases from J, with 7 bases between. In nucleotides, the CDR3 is TGTGCCAGCACCCTACCCTCTGGAAACACCATATATTTT. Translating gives CASTLPSGNTIYF.

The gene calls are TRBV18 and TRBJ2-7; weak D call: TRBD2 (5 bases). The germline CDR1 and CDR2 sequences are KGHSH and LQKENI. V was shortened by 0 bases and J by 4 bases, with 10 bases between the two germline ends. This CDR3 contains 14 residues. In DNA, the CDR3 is TGTGCCAGCTCACCACCTGGCAGGACTTACGAGCAGTACTTC. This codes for CASSPPGRTYEQYF.

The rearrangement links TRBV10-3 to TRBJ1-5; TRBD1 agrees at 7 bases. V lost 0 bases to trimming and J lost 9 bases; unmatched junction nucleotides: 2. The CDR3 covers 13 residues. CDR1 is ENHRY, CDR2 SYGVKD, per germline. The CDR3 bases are TGTGCCATCAGTGAGTCGGGACAGACGCCCCAGCATTTT. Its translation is CAISESGQTPQHF.